This record concerns one T cell receptor (beta chain) sequence. The repertoire was sequenced with immunoSEQ multiplex PCR; TCRdb's copy has only in-frame clones and lacks some. The profile covers around 80,000 clones, with more than 80% appearing a single time and about 4.8% taken by the ten largest. This sample is drawn from a study of blood T cell repertoires in COVID-19. Study overall: Nucleic acid was either cDNA or gDNA, and it came from T cells, B-cell-depleted T cells, or PBMCs.

The CDR3 extends over 15 amino acids. V dropped 3 bases and J dropped 6; count of bases not matched to a gene: 10. Germline CDR1 and CDR2: SGHRS and YFSETQ. The material sequenced was peripheral blood. The source of this sequence is a woman of 80 years or more with active or convalescent COVID-19. V and J are TRBV5-1 and TRBJ2-7, with 9 bases lining up with TRBD1. The CDR3 DNA follows: TGCGCCAGCAGCTCGTTCGTGGGGACAGGGCCCGAGCAGTACTTC. This gives the protein CASSSFVGTGPEQYF.